The source of this T cell receptor (beta chain) is a study of regulatory T cells in long-lasting Graves disease. Study findings and constraints: With a small sample size, accuracy may have been reduced. Those with persistent Graves' had less TCR diversity than newly diagnosed patients. Persistent disease was associated with favored TRBV28 usage and with favored use of TRBJ1-2 and TRBJ2-5.

Turning to this clonotype: The target antigen is unknown.

The time point here: persistent/refractory GD, antithyroid drugs over 5 years with positive TRAb. The TCR library used RNA extracted from PBMCs. A peripheral blood sample, roughly 8.5 milliliters in volume, was drawn into EDTA tubes. The CDR3 sequence is 15 residues long. The germline V gene encodes CDR1 SGHTA and CDR2 FQGNSA. V was shortened by 2 bases and J by 3 bases, with 11 bases between the two germline ends. The TCR beta library used iRepertoire HTBI primers with Arm-PCR amplification of CDR3. TCRdb recomputed calls from the multiplex PCR reads with MiXCR, one row per CDR3 protein. The repertoire holds a few hundred thousand distinct CDR3 sequences, with about 20% as singletons.

The origin of this receptor is a female donor with Graves disease. The sample was peripheral blood mononuclear cells (PBMCs), taken when the disease was refractory, from a patient treated with antithyroid drugs. V is TRBV7-2 and J is TRBJ1-5; no reliable D call. The CDR3 reads CASSLIGQINQPQHF. The CDR3 coding sequence is TGTGCCAGCAGCTTAATCGGCCAGATCAATCAGCCCCAGCATTTT. The full variable domain, in which reference TRBV7-2 and TRBJ1-5 provide the parts outside the CDR3, is GAGVSQSPSNKVTEKGKDVELRCDPISGHTALYWYRQSLGQGLEFLIYFQGNSAPDKSGLPSDRFSAERTGGSVSTLTIQRTQQEDSAVYLCASSLIGQINQPQHFGDGTRLSIL.